Listed here is a single T cell receptor (beta chain). Its antigen is not known. Germline CDR1 SNHLY, CDR2 FYNNEI. V was pared by 5 bases and J by 7 bases, with 15 bases between. This CDR3 contains 13 residues. The data were taken from a study of CD8+ T cells in alopecia areata. The study, taken as a whole, reports: In patients, TCRs were shared less clearly than in mice, and HLA may possibly be involved. An increase in clonality over normal scalp was evident in lesional scalp, especially alopecia totalis/universalis. Resident alphabeta T cells of normal skin are also sequenced in scalp samples.

Sequencing used cDNA as its template, made by extracting RNA and reverse transcribing it. Only in-frame clones appear in the TCRdb table, and some are missing; sequencing was by immunoSEQ multiplex PCR. This sample has around 120,000 clones, with around 64% found just once. Using a FACSAria, the CD4+ and CD8+ T cells were sorted from the PBMCs. The J gene is TRBJ2-7, the V gene TRBV2, with a possible D match to TRBD1 (5 bases). The clonotype was recovered from a human donor in good health. Sequencing was carried out using CD4+ T cells sorted from blood. The CDR3 spells CASSSRALGEQYF. The CDR3 nucleotides read TGTGCCAGCAGTTCCAGGGCCCTGGGGGAGCAGTACTTC.